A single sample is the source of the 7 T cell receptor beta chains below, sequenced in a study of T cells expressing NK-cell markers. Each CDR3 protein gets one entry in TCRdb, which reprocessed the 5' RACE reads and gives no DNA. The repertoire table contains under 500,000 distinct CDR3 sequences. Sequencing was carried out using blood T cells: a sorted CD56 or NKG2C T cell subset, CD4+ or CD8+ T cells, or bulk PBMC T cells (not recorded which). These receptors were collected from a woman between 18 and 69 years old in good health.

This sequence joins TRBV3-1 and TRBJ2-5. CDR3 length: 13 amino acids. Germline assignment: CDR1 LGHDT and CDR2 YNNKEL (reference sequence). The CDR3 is CASSQEHQETQYF.

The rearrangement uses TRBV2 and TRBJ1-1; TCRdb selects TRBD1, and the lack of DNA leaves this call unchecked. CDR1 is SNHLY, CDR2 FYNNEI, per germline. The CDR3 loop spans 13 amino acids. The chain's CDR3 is CASIGGGATEAFF. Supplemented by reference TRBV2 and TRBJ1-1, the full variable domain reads EPEVTQTPSHQVTQMGQEVILRCVPISNHLYFYWYRQILGQKVEFLVSFYNNEISEKSEIFDDQFSVERPDGSNFTLKIRSTKLEDSAMYFCASIGGGATEAFFGQGTRLTVV.

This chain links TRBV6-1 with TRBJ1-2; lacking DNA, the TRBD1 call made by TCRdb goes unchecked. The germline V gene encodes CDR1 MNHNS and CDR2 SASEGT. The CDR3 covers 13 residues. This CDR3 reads CASRPGQNYGYTF.

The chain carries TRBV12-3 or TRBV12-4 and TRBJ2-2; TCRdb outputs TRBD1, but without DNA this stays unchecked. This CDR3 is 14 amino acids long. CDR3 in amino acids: CASRGDSYTGELFF.

The CDR3 region is CASSGLQGVEAFF. The gene calls are TRBV5-1 and TRBJ1-1; the D call from TCRdb, TRBD1, cannot be confirmed without DNA. There are 13 residues in the CDR3. Germline V gene data show CDR1 as SGHRS and CDR2 as YFSETQ. Full variable domain (remainder filled in from reference TRBV5-1 and TRBJ1-1): KAGVTQTPRYLIKTRGQQVTLSCSPISGHRSVSWYQQTPGQGLQFLFEYFSETQRNKGNFPGRFSGRQFSNSRSEMNVSTLELGDSALYLCASSGLQGVEAFFGQGTRLTVV.

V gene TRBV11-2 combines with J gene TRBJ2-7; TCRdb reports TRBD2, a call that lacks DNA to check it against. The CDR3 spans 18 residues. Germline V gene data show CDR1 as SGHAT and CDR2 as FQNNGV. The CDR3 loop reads CASSSDPRLAGVKGEQYF.

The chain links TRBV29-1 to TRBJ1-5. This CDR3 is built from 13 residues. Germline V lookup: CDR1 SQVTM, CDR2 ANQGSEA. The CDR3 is CSVVSGAGQPQHF.